This TCR beta chain was recovered during a study of blood T cells in healthy people across ages. Primers used in a second PCR of about 7 to 12 cycles were a sample-barcoded 5' primer and a J-beta primer mix. TCRdb re-analysed the 5' RACE reads in MiXCR, keeping a single row per CDR3 protein. Of fewer than 900,000 distinct CDR3 sequences in the sample, roughly 47% were seen once. This receptor was identified in a woman aged 60-75 years in good health. Sequenced input: blood.

The CDR3: CASSMVDMNTEAFF. The CDR3 nucleotides read TGTGCCAGCAGCATGGTCGACATGAACACTGAAGCTTTCTTT. The chain recombines TRBV6-2 or TRBV6-3 with TRBJ1-1; D not certain. Looked up from germline, CDR1 is MNHEY and CDR2 is SVGEGT. The CDR3 runs 14 residues. V dropped 6 bases and J dropped 0 bases, with 11 bases sitting between them.